This T cell receptor delta chain emerged from a study of gamma-delta chains in newborns, infants, children (dated by TCRdb to about 2019). In the study overall: According to the study title, microbial exposure causes polyclonal expansion of innate gammadelta T cells right after birth. Right after human newborns were born, the researchers looked at the way microbial exposure shaped their populations of innate gammadelta T cells.

Note on this clone: Its antigen has not been determined. Base qualities are not recorded, but no much larger clone differs from it by a single base.

The listed sequencing device is Illumina MiSeq. TCRdb recomputed clones from the public reads with CATT; identical DNA rows were then combined. The sample data list 2,000 to 3,000 delta-chain clones, and 1% of these were observed just once. Clones ranked in the top ten supply about 15% of the sample. Germline trimming amounts to 0 bases on V and 0 bases on J, with 8 as the count of junction bases outside the gene matches. The CDR3 has 21 amino acids, counting the end cysteine and phenylalanine. Only the CDR3 region is kept as DNA, spanning 63 bases read in frame from base 1. CDR1 is given as GEAIGNYY and CDR2 as EKD, both from the germline V gene.

Sequenced material: blood. The receptor chain draws on TRDV2 and TRDJ3; 12 bases in the junction line up with TRDD3. TCRdb does not report a J gene; here it was assigned by matching the DNA to germline references. The receptor comes from a child who was a newborn, infant or young child, either healthy, febrile or measles-vaccinated (not recorded which). The sequenced DNA: TGTGCCTGTGACACCGTTGGACTGGGGGATACTCTCTCCTGGGACACCCGACAGATGTTTTTC. Protein translation: CACDTVGLGDTLSWDTRQMFF.